The T cell receptor beta chain described here comes from a study of T cell repertoires in cytomegalovirus infection. This clonotype was detected many times. The antigen remains unidentified. CDR3 length equals 14 residues. CDR1 is MDHEN and CDR2 is SYDVKM in the germline V gene. After removal of 5 bases from V and 9 bases from J, the junction contained 7 bases not matched to a gene. Each CDR3 protein is one row after TCRdb ran MiXCR on the reads. The sample yields a few hundred thousand distinct CDR3 sequences, about a sixth seen once. Study-level points and caveats: What dominated the ex vivo response were HLA-C-restricted CMV-specific TCR beta clonotypes.

This receptor was identified in a human donor in good health (CMV status not recorded). Some clones in this sample may be carry-over from other donors' samples. V and J are TRBV28 and TRBJ1-5; 10 nucleotides match TRBD1. The sequencing input was CD8+ T cells from PBMCs. The CDR3 DNA reads as TGTGCCAGCAGTACGGGACAGGGGAGTCGGCCCCAGCATTTT. It encodes CASSTGQGSRPQHF.